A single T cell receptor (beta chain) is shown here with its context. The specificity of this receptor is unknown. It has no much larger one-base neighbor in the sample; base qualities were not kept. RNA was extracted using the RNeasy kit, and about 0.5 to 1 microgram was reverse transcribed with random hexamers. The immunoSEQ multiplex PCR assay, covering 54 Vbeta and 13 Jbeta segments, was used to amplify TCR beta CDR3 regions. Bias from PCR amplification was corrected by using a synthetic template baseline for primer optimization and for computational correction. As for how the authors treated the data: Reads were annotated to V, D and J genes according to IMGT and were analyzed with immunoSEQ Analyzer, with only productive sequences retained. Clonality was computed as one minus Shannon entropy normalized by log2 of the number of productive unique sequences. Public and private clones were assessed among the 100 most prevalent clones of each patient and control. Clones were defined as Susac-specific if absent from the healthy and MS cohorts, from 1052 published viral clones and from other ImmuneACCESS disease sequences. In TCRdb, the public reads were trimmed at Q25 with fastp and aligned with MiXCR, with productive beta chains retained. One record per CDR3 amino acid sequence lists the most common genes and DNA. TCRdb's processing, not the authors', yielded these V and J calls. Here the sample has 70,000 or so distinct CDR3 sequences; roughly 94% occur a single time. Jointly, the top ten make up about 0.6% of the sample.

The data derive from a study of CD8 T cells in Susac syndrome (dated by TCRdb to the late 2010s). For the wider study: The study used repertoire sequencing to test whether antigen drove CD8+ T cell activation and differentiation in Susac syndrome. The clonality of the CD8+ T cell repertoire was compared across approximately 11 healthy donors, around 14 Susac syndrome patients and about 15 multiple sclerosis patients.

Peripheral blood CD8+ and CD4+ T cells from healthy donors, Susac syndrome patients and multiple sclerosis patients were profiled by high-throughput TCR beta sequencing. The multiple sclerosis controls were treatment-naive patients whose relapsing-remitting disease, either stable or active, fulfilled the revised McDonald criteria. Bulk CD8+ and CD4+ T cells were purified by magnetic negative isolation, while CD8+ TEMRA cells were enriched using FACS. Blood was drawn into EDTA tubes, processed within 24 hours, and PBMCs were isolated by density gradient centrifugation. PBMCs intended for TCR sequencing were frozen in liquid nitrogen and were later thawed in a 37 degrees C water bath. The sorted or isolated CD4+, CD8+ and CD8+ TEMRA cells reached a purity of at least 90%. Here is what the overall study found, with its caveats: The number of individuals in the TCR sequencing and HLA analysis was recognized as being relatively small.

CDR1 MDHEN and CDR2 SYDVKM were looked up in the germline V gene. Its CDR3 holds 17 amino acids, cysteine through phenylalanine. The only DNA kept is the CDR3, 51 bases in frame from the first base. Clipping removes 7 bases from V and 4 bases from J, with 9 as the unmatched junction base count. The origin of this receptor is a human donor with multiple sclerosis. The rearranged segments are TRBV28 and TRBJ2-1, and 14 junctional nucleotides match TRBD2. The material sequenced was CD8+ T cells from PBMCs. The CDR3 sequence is CASTSRTSGGLYNEQFF. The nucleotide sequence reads TGTGCCAGCACCAGTCGGACTAGCGGGGGGCTGTACAATGAGCAGTTCTTC.